Listed below are T cell receptor beta chains from one sample, sequenced in a study of T cells in Graves' hyperthyroidism and ophthalmopathy. TCRdb ran MiXCR on the multiplex PCR reads and lists one entry per CDR3 protein. The sample yields hundreds of thousands of distinct CDR3 sequences, 16% seen once. The sequencing sample was made of blood. Receptor source: a woman in her 40s with Graves' ophthalmopathy. The CDR3 runs from the conserved cysteine through the conserved F or W. The D gene is left open where the match is weak. Expanded clones are given a class, and other clones once, few, many or no size at all.

d_call: .
v_call: TRBV30
j_call: TRBJ1-4
clone_size: many
cdr3_aa: CAWMKGMTNEKLFF
cdr3_nt: TGTGCCTGGATGAAGGGGATGACTAATGAAAAACTGTTTTTT

d_call: TRBD1
v_call: TRBV20-1
j_call: TRBJ2-1
clone_size: many
cdr3_aa: CSVKTGGTYNEQFF
cdr3_nt: TGCAGTGTTAAGACAGGGGGCACCTACAATGAGCAGTTCTTC

d_call: .
v_call: TRBV30
j_call: TRBJ1-5
clone_size: many
cdr3_aa: CAWSVARTRTGNQPQHF
cdr3_nt: TGTGCCTGGAGTGTTGCAAGAACTCGGACGGGCAATCAGCCCCAGCATTTT

d_call: .
v_call: TRBV7-3
j_call: TRBJ2-2
clone_size: few
cdr3_aa: CASSLALGTGELFF
cdr3_nt: TGTGCCAGCAGCTTAGCATTGGGAACCGGGGAGCTGTTTTTT

d_call: TRBD1
v_call: TRBV27
j_call: TRBJ2-7
clone_size: .
cdr3_aa: CASSSWDSYYEQYF
cdr3_nt: TGTGCCAGCAGTTCCTGGGACAGCTACTACGAGCAGTACTTC

d_call: .
v_call: TRBV12-3/TRBV12-4
j_call: TRBJ1-5
clone_size: many
cdr3_aa: CASSSDGSNQPQHF
cdr3_nt: TGTGCCAGCAGTTCGGACGGGAGCAATCAGCCCCAGCATTTT

d_call: .
v_call: TRBV6-5
j_call: TRBJ1-2
clone_size: many
cdr3_aa: CASSYSPDYGYTF
cdr3_nt: TGTGCCAGCAGTTACTCGCCAGACTATGGCTACACCTTC

d_call: .
v_call: TRBV5-4
j_call: TRBJ2-1
clone_size: few
cdr3_aa: CASSPGAGTGTNEQFF
cdr3_nt: TGTGCCAGCAGCCCGGGTGCTGGGACCGGGACAAATGAGCAGTTCTTC

d_call: .
v_call: TRBV5-1
j_call: TRBJ1-2
clone_size: many
cdr3_aa: CASSLFLGTNYGYTF
cdr3_nt: TGCGCCAGCAGCTTGTTTCTGGGGACCAACTATGGCTACACCTTC

d_call: TRBD1
v_call: TRBV6-2/TRBV6-3
j_call: TRBJ2-7
clone_size: .
cdr3_aa: CASSRTGGGEQYF
cdr3_nt: TGTGCCAGCAGTAGGACAGGGGGCGGCGAGCAGTACTTC

d_call: TRBD2
v_call: TRBV12-3/TRBV12-4
j_call: TRBJ2-2
clone_size: .
cdr3_aa: CASSQIAGYAGELFF
cdr3_nt: TGTGCCAGCAGTCAGATAGCGGGGTACGCCGGGGAGCTGTTTTTT

d_call: .
v_call: TRBV20-1
j_call: TRBJ1-1
clone_size: few
cdr3_aa: CSARLTPGQLNTEAFF
cdr3_nt: TGCAGTGCTAGACTCACCCCTGGACAACTGAACACTGAAGCTTTCTTT

d_call: TRBD2
v_call: TRBV2
j_call: TRBJ2-1
clone_size: .
cdr3_aa: CASSPRPGLAGGDAFF
cdr3_nt: TGTGCCAGCAGTCCCCGCCCGGGGCTAGCGGGGGGGGACGCGTTCTTC

d_call: .
v_call: TRBV20-1
j_call: TRBJ2-3
clone_size: many
cdr3_aa: CSASGGRLGTQYF
cdr3_nt: TGCAGTGCTAGCGGGGGGCGTTTAGGTACGCAGTATTTT

d_call: .
v_call: TRBV2
j_call: TRBJ1-1
clone_size: many
cdr3_aa: CASSDGGTPHTEAFF
cdr3_nt: TGTGCCAGCAGTGACGGCGGGACCCCCCACACTGAAGCTTTCTTT

d_call: TRBD1
v_call: TRBV5-1
j_call: TRBJ1-2
clone_size: .
cdr3_aa: CASSLTGGFGYTF
cdr3_nt: TGCGCCAGCAGCTTGACAGGGGGCTTTGGCTACACCTTC

d_call: .
v_call: TRBV30
j_call: TRBJ1-6
clone_size: many
cdr3_aa: CAWSVGRSSYNSPLHF
cdr3_nt: TGTGCCTGGAGTGTCGGCAGGAGCTCCTATAATTCACCCCTCCACTTT

d_call: .
v_call: TRBV2
j_call: TRBJ2-3
clone_size: .
cdr3_aa: CASAPRGFTDTQYF
cdr3_nt: TGTGCCAGCGCCCCTAGGGGTTTTACAGATACGCAGTATTTT

d_call: TRBD1
v_call: TRBV28
j_call: TRBJ2-3
clone_size: many
cdr3_aa: CASSFKGQGKYTQYF
cdr3_nt: TGTGCCAGCAGTTTTAAGGGACAGGGCAAATATACGCAGTATTTT